Below are 8 T cell receptor beta chains sequenced from a single sample in a study of shared T cell receptors in the human thymus. Clones were read by immunoSEQ multiplex PCR, and TCRdb kept only the in-frame ones, dropping some. The sample records roughly 550,000 clones, around three quarters being singletons. In addition, the sample was reused for a study of human thymus T cells.

Sequenced input: thymocytes. These receptor sequences come from a boy younger than two with a congenital heart defect.

The chain combines TRBV13 with TRBJ2-5; a possible D gene is TRBD2 (7 bases). CDR3 size: 16 residues. V was cut by 1 base and J by 3 bases, with 15 bases left in between. Per the germline V gene, CDR1 is PRHDT and CDR2 is FYEKMQ (reference sequence). The CDR3 nucleotides are TGTGCCAGCAGCTTAGTGATCAGGGGAGGGGAAGAGACCCAGTACTTC. The encoded protein is CASSLVIRGGEETQYF.

The chain uses TRBV6-6 and TRBJ2-5; a possible D gene is TRBD2 (5 bases). Germline values: CDR1 MNHNY, CDR2 SVGAGI (reference sequence). Trimming cost V 5 bases and J 0 bases, with 16 bases left between them. This CDR3 comprises 16 residues. CDR3 amino acids: CASSHKWGADQETQYF. CDR3 coding DNA: TGTGCCAGCAGTCACAAATGGGGAGCTGACCAAGAGACCCAGTACTTC.

A few counts support this clone. J is TRBJ2-1 and V is TRBV5-1; D not certain. CDR3 size: 12 residues. Germline CDR1 SGHRS, CDR2 YFSETQ. Trimming cost V 3 bases and J 9 bases, with 10 bases left between them. The CDR3 is CASSSPESEQFF. Here the CDR3 DNA reads TGCGCCAGCAGCTCCCCGGAGAGTGAGCAGTTCTTC.

The V call is TRBV15, the J call TRBJ2-1; D not certain. V dropped 5 bases and J dropped 8 bases, with 10 bases sitting between them. Germline lookup yields CDR1 LNHNV and CDR2 YYDKDF (reference sequence). The CDR3 extends over 12 amino acids. As DNA, the CDR3 is TGTGCCACCAGCCGACTTGGAGATGAGCAGTTCTTC. It translates to CATSRLGDEQFF.

The CDR3 DNA sequence: TGTGCCAGCAGCTTGGCTCCAGGCCGATCCTGGGAAGCTTTCTTT. Translated: CASSLAPGRSWEAFF. The rearrangement joins TRBV5-4 to TRBJ1-1; the D is unclear. The ends were cut back, 0 bases at V and 8 bases at J, with 17 bases in the middle. Per the germline V gene, CDR1 is SGHNT and CDR2 is YYREEE (reference sequence). The CDR3 is 15 residues long.

This clone appeared a few times. This chain connects TRBV6-1 to TRBJ2-1; D ambiguous. Germline CDR1 MNHNS, CDR2 SASEGT. Trimming took 5 bases from V and 2 from J, leaving 13 bases between them. The CDR3 has 15 residues. This chain's CDR3 is CASSSLVAAYNEQFF. The CDR3 bases are TGTGCCAGCAGTAGCCTCGTTGCGGCCTACAATGAGCAGTTCTTC.

V usage is TRBV6-1 and J usage is TRBJ2-7, with 8 nucleotides matching TRBD1. CDR1 MNHNS and CDR2 SASEGT come from the germline V gene. The CDR3 runs 13 residues. Losses at the gene ends were 5 bases for V and 3 bases for J; bases not matched to a gene: 3. The CDR3 reads CASSWGQDYEQYF. DNA of the CDR3: TGTGCCAGCAGTTGGGGACAGGACTACGAGCAGTACTTC.

This chain joins TRBV28 and TRBJ2-7; D not resolved. The CDR3 has 12 residues. V was pared by 6 bases and J by 1 base, with 7 bases between. The germline CDR1 and CDR2 sequences are MDHEN and SYDVKM. The CDR3 here is CASSPFSYEQYF. For the CDR3, the DNA is TGTGCCAGCAGCCCATTTTCCTACGAGCAGTACTTC.